A selection of T cell receptor beta chains follows, all from one sample in a study of T-cell reconstitution after alpha-beta-depleted transplantation in children. One entry per CDR3 protein results from TCRdb running MiXCR on the PCR reads. This table has about 210,000 distinct CDR3 sequences, over 15% appearing once. Sequencing used PBMCs, mostly from graft donor cells, obtained 360 days after TCRalphabeta/CD19-depleted stem cell transplant. The receptors come from a male patient aged 2 to 10 who had a stem cell transplant for acute lymphoblastic leukemia, so the T cells may come from the graft donor. The CDR3 runs from the conserved cysteine through the conserved F or W. The order of the fields is D gene, clone size, J gene, V gene, CDR3 DNA, CDR3 protein. D genes are given only for firm matches. Not every row has a clone size; where given, it reads once, few, many or a size class.

- | few | TRBJ2-7 | TRBV5-1 | TGCGCCAGCAGCTTACAGGTAACCTACGAGCAGTACTTC | CASSLQVTYEQYF
- | - | TRBJ1-5 | TRBV12-3/TRBV12-4 | TGTGCCAGCAGTTTAGGGGAGGGACAGCCCCAGCATTTT | CASSLGEGQPQHF
TRBD2 | few | TRBJ2-5 | TRBV7-7 | TGTGCCAGCAGCTCAACTAGCGGGCAAGAGACCCAGTACTTC | CASSSTSGQETQYF
- | - | TRBJ1-1 | TRBV20-1 | TGCAGTGCTTTATTATTACAGGGTAGGAACACTGAAGCTTTCTTT | CSALLLQGRNTEAFF
- | many | TRBJ2-1 | TRBV25-1 | TGTGCCAGCAGTGACCGCAGGGTAGGGGACAATGAGCAGTTCTTC | CASSDRRVGDNEQFF
TRBD2 | many | TRBJ2-1 | TRBV12-3/TRBV12-4 | TGTGCCAGCAGCCCAGGTAGCGGGGTATCTAGCTCCTACAATGAGCAGTTCTTC | CASSPGSGVSSSYNEQFF
TRBD2 | few | TRBJ2-7 | TRBV30 | TGTGCCTGGATGCGGGGGGGTGAGCAGTACTTC | CAWMRGGEQYF
- | few | TRBJ1-2 | TRBV15 | TGTGCCACCAGCAGAGATATGAGGCATAACTATGGCTACACCTTC | CATSRDMRHNYGYTF
- | few | TRBJ1-1 | TRBV3-1 | TGTGCCAGCAGCCCCAGCTCGGTGAACACTGAAGCTTTCTTT | CASSPSSVNTEAFF
TRBD2 | - | TRBJ2-2 | TRBV7-2 | TGTGCCAGCAGCCCACCTAGCGGGCGTTTCACCGGGGAGCTGTTTTTT | CASSPPSGRFTGELFF